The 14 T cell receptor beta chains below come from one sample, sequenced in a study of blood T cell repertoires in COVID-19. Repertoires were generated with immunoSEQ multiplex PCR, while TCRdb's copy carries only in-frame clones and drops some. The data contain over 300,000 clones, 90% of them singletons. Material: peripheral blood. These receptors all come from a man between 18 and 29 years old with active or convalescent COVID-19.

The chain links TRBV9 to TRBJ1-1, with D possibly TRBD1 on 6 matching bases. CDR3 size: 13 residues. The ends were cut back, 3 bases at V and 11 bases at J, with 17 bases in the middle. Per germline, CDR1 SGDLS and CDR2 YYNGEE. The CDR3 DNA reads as TGTGCCAGCAGCGCCGTTGGTGGGGGCATGGCTTTCTTT. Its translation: CASSAVGGGMAFF. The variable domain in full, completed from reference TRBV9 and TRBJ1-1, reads DSGVTQTPKHLITATGQRVTLRCSPRSGDLSVYWYQQSLDQGLQFLIQYYNGEERAKGNILERFSAQQFPDLHSELNLSSLELGDSALYFCASSAVGGGMAFFGQGTRLTVV.

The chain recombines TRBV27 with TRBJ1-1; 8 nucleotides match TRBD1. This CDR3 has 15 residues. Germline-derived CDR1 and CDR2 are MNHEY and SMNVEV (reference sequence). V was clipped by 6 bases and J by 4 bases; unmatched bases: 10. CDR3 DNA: TGTGCCAGCAGAATAAAGACAGGGGTGGGCACTGAAGCTTTCTTT. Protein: CASRIKTGVGTEAFF.

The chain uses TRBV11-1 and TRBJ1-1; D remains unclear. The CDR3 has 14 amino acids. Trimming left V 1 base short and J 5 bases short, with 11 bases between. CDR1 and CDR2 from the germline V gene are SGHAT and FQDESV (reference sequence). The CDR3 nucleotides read TGTGCCAGCAGCTTAGAGACCGGAGGGACTGAAGCTTTCTTT. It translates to CASSLETGGTEAFF.

CDR3 in DNA: TGCGCCAGCAGCCCCCCACTGACAGGGGGTATCACCGGGGAGCTGTTTTTT. Encoded protein: CASSPPLTGGITGELFF. The chain is built from TRBV5-1 and TRBJ2-2, with TRBD1 matching 9 bases. The V segment lost 4 bases and the J segment 4 bases; nucleotides outside the gene matches: 11. This CDR3 spans 17 amino acids. Germline V gives CDR1 SGHRS, CDR2 YFSETQ.

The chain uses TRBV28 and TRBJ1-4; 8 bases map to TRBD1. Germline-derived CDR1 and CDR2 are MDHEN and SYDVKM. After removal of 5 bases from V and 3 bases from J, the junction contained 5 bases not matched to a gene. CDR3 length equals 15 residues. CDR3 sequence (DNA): TGTGCCAGCAGTCCCCAGGGGGCACCTAATGAAAAACTGTTTTTT. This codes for CASSPQGAPNEKLFF.

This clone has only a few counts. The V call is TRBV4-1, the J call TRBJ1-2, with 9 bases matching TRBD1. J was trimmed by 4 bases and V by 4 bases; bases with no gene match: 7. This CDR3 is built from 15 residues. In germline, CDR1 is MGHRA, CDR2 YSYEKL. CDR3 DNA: TGCGCCAGCAGCCTCCTGGGACAGGGAACCTATGGCTACACCTTC. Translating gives CASSLLGQGTYGYTF.

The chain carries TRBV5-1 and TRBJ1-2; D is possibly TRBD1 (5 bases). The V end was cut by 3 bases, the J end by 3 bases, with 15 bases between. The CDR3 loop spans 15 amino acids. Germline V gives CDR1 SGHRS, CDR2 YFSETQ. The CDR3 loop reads CASSYGHDFDYGYTF. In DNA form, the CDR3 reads TGCGCCAGCAGCTACGGACATGACTTTGACTATGGCTACACCTTC.

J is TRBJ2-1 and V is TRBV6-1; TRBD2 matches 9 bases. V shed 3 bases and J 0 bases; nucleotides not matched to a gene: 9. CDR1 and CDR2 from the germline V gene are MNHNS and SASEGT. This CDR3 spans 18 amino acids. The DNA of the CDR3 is TGTGCCAGCAGTGATTCGCTAGCGGGATACGGCTCCTACAATGAGCAGTTCTTC. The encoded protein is CASSDSLAGYGSYNEQFF.

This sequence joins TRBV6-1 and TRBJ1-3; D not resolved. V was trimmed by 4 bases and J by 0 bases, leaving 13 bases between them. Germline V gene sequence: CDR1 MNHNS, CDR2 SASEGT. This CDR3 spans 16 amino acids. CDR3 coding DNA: TGTGCCAGCAGTGGGCAGTTACCCAGCTCTGGAAACACCATATATTTT. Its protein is CASSGQLPSSGNTIYF.

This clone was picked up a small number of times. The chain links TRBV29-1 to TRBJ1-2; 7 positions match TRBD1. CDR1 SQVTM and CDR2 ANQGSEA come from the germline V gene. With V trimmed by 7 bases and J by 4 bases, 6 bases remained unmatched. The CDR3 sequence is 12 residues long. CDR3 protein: CSGRDSTYGYTF. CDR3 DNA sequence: TGCAGCGGCCGGGACAGTACCTATGGCTACACCTTC.

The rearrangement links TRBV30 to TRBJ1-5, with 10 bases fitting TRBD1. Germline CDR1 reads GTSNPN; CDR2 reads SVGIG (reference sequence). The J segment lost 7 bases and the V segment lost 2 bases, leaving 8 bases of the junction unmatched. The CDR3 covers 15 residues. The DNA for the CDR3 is TGTGCCTGGAGTAGTATTGGACAGGGGGGACAGCCCCAGCATTTT. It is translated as CAWSSIGQGGQPQHF.

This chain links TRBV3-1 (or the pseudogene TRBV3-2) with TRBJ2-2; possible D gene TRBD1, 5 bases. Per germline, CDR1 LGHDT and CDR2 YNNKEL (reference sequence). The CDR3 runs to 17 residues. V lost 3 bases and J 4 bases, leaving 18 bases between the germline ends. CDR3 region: CASSQIRQWSGTGELFF. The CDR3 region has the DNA TGTGCCAGCAGCCAGATCCGACAGTGGTCTGGCACCGGGGAGCTGTTTTTT.

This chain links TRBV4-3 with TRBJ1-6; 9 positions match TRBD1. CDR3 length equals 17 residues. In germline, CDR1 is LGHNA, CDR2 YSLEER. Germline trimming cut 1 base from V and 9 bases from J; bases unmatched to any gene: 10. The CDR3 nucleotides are TGCGCCAGCAGCCAAGGGGCGGGACAGGGTTACGGTTCACCCCTCCACTTT. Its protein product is CASSQGAGQGYGSPLHF.

Here the CDR3 DNA reads TGTGCCAGCAGACCGAGATTCATGAACACTGAAGCTTTCTTT. Protein product: CASRPRFMNTEAFF. The chain combines TRBV28 with TRBJ1-1; D is ambiguous. V was trimmed by 6 bases and J by 0 bases, leaving 11 bases between them. CDR3 length equals 14 residues. In germline, CDR1 is MDHEN, CDR2 SYDVKM.